This TCR beta chain originates from a study of T cell repertoires in cytomegalovirus infection. In the study overall: Matching HLA type and CMV infection were both indicated by public TCR beta signatures. Study outcomes and limitations: Predominance within the ex vivo response was attributable to HLA-C-restricted CMV-specific TCR beta clonotypes. Cumulative frequency (of public TCR beta family members) identified carriers of CMV plus the relevant HLA.

MiXCR, run by TCRdb on the reads, gives a single entry per CDR3 protein. The data contain some 400,000 distinct CDR3 sequences, 30% to 40% of them seen just once; the ten biggest clones take up roughly an eighth. The table lists this clonotype with a few counts. Its target is not known. The receptor was derived from a human donor in good health (CMV status not recorded). Some clones in this sample may be carry-over from other donors' samples. The specimen was PBMCs.

CDR3 coding DNA: TGTGCCAGCAGCTTGCCGATGAATAATTCACCCCTCCACTTT. Protein sequence: CASSLPMNNSPLHF. The chain recombines TRBV7-9 with TRBJ1-6, with no clear D. Germline lookup yields CDR1 SEHNR and CDR2 FQNEAQ (reference sequence). Trimming removed 3 bases at V and 5 bases at J, with 8 bases between. This CDR3 region has 14 residues.